Presented here are 13 T cell receptor beta chains from one specimen sequenced in a study of control samples from healthy donors and cancer patients. The table came from immunoSEQ multiplex PCR; TCRdb's copy has only in-frame clones and leaves some out. This table has over 100,000 clones, 90% appearing once. Sequences were obtained from blood. Receptor source: a human donor in good health. The donor label of this sample is uncertain.

This clone appeared a single time. CDR3 residues: CASQLGHSYEQYF. The CDR3 DNA sequence: TGTGCCAGTCAATTGGGACACTCCTACGAGCAGTACTTC. The chain combines TRBV27 with TRBJ2-7; D perhaps matches TRBD1 (6 bases). Trimming pared 9 bases from V and 0 bases from J, leaving 12 bases between. Germline V lookup: CDR1 MNHEY, CDR2 SMNVEV (reference sequence). The CDR3 covers 13 residues.

This chain links TRBV7-8 with TRBJ1-6; D is possibly TRBD1 (5 bases). The germline CDR1 and CDR2 sequences are SGHVS and FQNEAQ. Trimming shortened V by 0 bases and J by 7 bases, and 10 bases separated the two germline ends. This CDR3 spans 15 amino acids. The CDR3 is CASSLAQGSNSPLHF. The CDR3, as DNA: TGTGCCAGCAGCTTAGCGCAGGGCTCGAATTCACCCCTCCACTTT. Together with reference TRBV7-8 and TRBJ1-6, the CDR3 gives the full variable domain: GAGVSQSPRYKVAKRGQDVALRCDPISGHVSLFWYQQALGQGPEFLTYFQNEAQLDKSGLPSDRFFAERPEGSVSTLKIQRTQQEDSAVYLCASSLAQGSNSPLHFGNGTRLTVT.

The rearrangement links TRBV20-1 to TRBJ2-7; 9 bases are a match to TRBD1. Losses at the gene ends were 3 bases for V and 5 bases for J; bases not matched to a gene: 8. Germline values: CDR1 DFQATT, CDR2 SNEGSKA (reference sequence). This CDR3 has 14 residues. CDR3 sequence: CSASEGQGTHEQYF. CDR3 nucleotides: TGCAGTGCTAGTGAGGGACAGGGTACCCACGAGCAGTACTTC.

The chain carries TRBV6-5 and TRBJ2-2; TRBD2 might be the D (5 bases). CDR1 is MNHEY and CDR2 is SVGAGI in the germline V gene. V gave up 2 bases and J gave up 7 bases, with 8 bases separating them. The CDR3 sequence is 13 residues long. CDR3 nucleotide sequence: TGTGCCAGCAGTTACGAGAGGGTCGGGGAGCTGTTTTTT. Translating it yields CASSYERVGELFF.

This rearrangement joins TRBV10-2 to TRBJ1-1; a possible D gene is TRBD1 (5 bases). V gave up 2 bases and J gave up 4 bases, with 11 bases separating them. Per the germline V gene, CDR1 is WSHSY and CDR2 is SAAADI. CDR3 length: 14 residues. The CDR3 bases are TGCGCCAGCAGTGAGACAGGAGGTGGCACTGAAGCTTTCTTT. Its protein product is CASSETGGGTEAFF.

The rearrangement links TRBV3-1 (or the pseudogene TRBV3-2) to TRBJ2-1; TRBD2 matches at 13 bases. CDR1 and CDR2 (germline): LGHDT, YNNKEL (reference sequence). J was trimmed by 3 bases and V by 6 bases; bases with no gene match: 2. The CDR3 runs to 15 residues. CDR3 sequence reads: CASSRTSGGYNEQFF. In nucleotides, the CDR3 is TGTGCCAGCAGTCGGACTAGCGGGGGCTACAATGAGCAGTTCTTC.

In its sample, this clone was seen once. The chain employs TRBV4-2 and TRBJ2-3, with 9 bases fitting TRBD2. This CDR3 region has 20 residues. V lost 2 bases and J lost 3; bases outside the gene matches: 18. Germline V gene sequence: CDR1 LGHNA, CDR2 YNFKEQ. The CDR3 region is CASSQFKGLAGAKTTDTQYF. The CDR3 coding sequence is TGTGCCAGCAGCCAATTCAAGGGTTTAGCGGGGGCCAAAACTACAGATACGCAGTATTTT.

The chain combines TRBV19 with TRBJ2-1; perhaps TRBD2 as D (5 bases). The CDR3 covers 14 residues. CDR1 is LNHDA, CDR2 SQIVND, per germline (reference sequence). Trimming left V 7 bases short and J 5 bases short, with 15 bases between. The CDR3 coding sequence is TGTGCCAGTAACCTCCGGGGAACGGACAATGAGCAGTTCTTC. Translating it yields CASNLRGTDNEQFF. The full variable domain, its missing parts supplied by reference TRBV19 and TRBJ2-1, is DGGITQSPKYLFRKEGQNVTLSCEQNLNHDAMYWYRQDPGQGLRLIYYSQIVNDFQKGDIAEGYSVSREKKESFPLTVTSAQKNPTAFYLCASNLRGTDNEQFFGPGTRLTVL.

This chain links TRBV11-3 with TRBJ1-5; perhaps TRBD1 as D (5 bases). Germline CDR1 reads SGHNT; CDR2 reads YENEEA. Between the trimmed V and J ends, which lost 9 bases and 0 bases, there was a span of 12 bases. CDR3 length equals 14 residues. The CDR3 region has the DNA TGTGCCAGAGATGCGGGGCGTAGCAATCAGCCCCAGCATTTT. As protein: CARDAGRSNQPQHF.

Here the CDR3 reads CAWSRTGRTDTQYF. The CDR3 DNA sequence: TGTGCCTGGAGTAGGACAGGGAGGACAGATACGCAGTATTTT. The chain recombines TRBV30 with TRBJ2-3; TRBD1 aligns across 8 bases. This CDR3 spans 14 amino acids. Germline V CDR1 and CDR2: GTSNPN, SVGIG (reference sequence). The J segment lost 3 bases and the V segment lost 2 bases, leaving 4 bases of the junction unmatched. The variable domain in full, with the rest retrieved from reference TRBV30 and TRBJ2-3, is SQTIHQWPATLVQPVGSPLSLECTVEGTSNPNLYWYRQAAGRGLQLLFYSVGIGQISSEVPQNLSASRPQDRQFILSSKKLLLSDSGFYLCAWSRTGRTDTQYFGPGTRLTVL.

This clone has more than one count but fewer than ten. The chain carries TRBV19 and TRBJ1-2; maybe TRBD1 (6 bases). CDR1 and CDR2 from the germline V gene are LNHDA and SQIVND (reference sequence). The V gene lost 5 bases and the J gene lost 6 bases, with 13 bases spanning the gap. CDR3 length equals 13 residues. As DNA, the CDR3 is TGTGCCAGTAGTCCAAGACAGGCCCATGGCTACACCTTC. It encodes CASSPRQAHGYTF.

The chain links TRBV19 to TRBJ1-5; the D gene is possibly TRBD1 (5 bases). Trimming left V 6 bases short and J 4 bases short, with 16 bases between. The CDR3 totals 15 residues. CDR1 is LNHDA and CDR2 is SQIVND in the germline V gene (reference sequence). CDR3 in DNA: TGTGCCAGTAGCTCCTCTACTCAGGGAAATCAGCCCCAGCATTTT. This sequence encodes CASSSSTQGNQPQHF.

This sequence joins TRBV19 and TRBJ1-2; 9 bases are a match to TRBD1. Germline V lookup: CDR1 LNHDA, CDR2 SQIVND (reference sequence). V lost 4 bases, J lost 4 bases, and 13 bases stayed unmatched. This CDR3 is 17 amino acids long. The CDR3 spells CASSRGTGRVVGYGYTF. The CDR3 coding sequence is TGTGCCAGTAGTAGGGGGACAGGGCGGGTTGTCGGCTATGGCTACACCTTC.